Shown below are 18 T cell receptor beta chains from a single sample sequenced in a study of T cell repertoires in ileal Crohn's disease. Assay used: immunoSEQ multiplex PCR; TCRdb lists only in-frame clones, some missing. This repertoire shows about 7,400 clones, roughly 79% found once; its top ten account for 4.5% to 5%. Sequenced sample: ileal tissue. These receptors all come from an adult with Crohn's disease.

The CDR3 DNA reads TGTGCCAGCAGCCTGGGGGACAGGGATACGCAGTATTTT. Translating gives CASSLGDRDTQYF. The chain couples TRBV13 to TRBJ2-3; TRBD1 matches 8 bases. J was trimmed by 6 bases and V by 5 bases; bases with no gene match: 4. CDR3 length: 13 amino acids. Per germline, CDR1 PRHDT and CDR2 FYEKMQ (reference sequence).

The V and J genes are TRBV11-2 and TRBJ2-7, with 11 bases matching TRBD2. From germline, CDR1 is SGHAT and CDR2 FQNNGV. V shed 4 bases, J shed 3 bases, and the junction held 2 bases outside the gene matches. The length of the CDR3 is 14 residues. The CDR3 DNA sequence: TGTGCCAGCAGCTCCGGGACTAGCGGCTACGAGCAGTACTTC. It yields the protein CASSSGTSGYEQYF.

This clone was detected only once. The chain employs TRBV21-1 and TRBJ2-5; the table's TRBD2 call for D was not verified on the DNA. TRBV21-1 is recorded as a pseudogene. The CDR3 spans 15 residues. CDR3 region: CASSKRASGQETQYF. CDR3 nucleotide sequence: TGTGCCAGCAGCAAACGTGCTAGCGGCCAAGAGACCCAGTACTTC.

The chain couples TRBV10-3 to TRBJ2-7, with 7 bases identical to TRBD1. The CDR3 runs 14 residues. Unmatched junction bases numbered 3, after V lost 0 bases and J lost 4 bases. Germline V gene sequence: CDR1 ENHRY, CDR2 SYGVKD. This CDR3 reads CAISESSRGYEQYF. CDR3 DNA: TGTGCCATCAGTGAGTCGAGCAGGGGGTACGAGCAGTACTTC.

The chain uses TRBV7-2 and TRBJ2-7, with a weak D call TRBD2 (6 bases). CDR1 is SGHTA and CDR2 is FQGNSA in the germline V gene. The CDR3 covers 16 residues. Trimming took 5 bases from V and 0 from J, leaving 17 bases between them. For the CDR3, the DNA is TGTGCCAGCAGCCCGAATAGCGGATGGAGCTCCTACGAGCAGTACTTC. Translating gives CASSPNSGWSSYEQYF.

A few counts support this clone. Its ends do not fully match the called genes, so a read error is possible. V usage is TRBV25-1 and J usage is TRBJ2-5; D unclear. Germline CDR1 reads MGHDK; CDR2 reads SYGVNS. This CDR3 region has 13 residues. CDR3 loop: CASSEQIQETQYF. DNA of the CDR3: TGTGCCAGCAGTGAGCAGATACAAGAAACCCAGTACTTC.

The chain is built from TRBV9 and TRBJ2-7; D perhaps matches TRBD1 (5 bases). CDR3 size: 14 residues. CDR1 is SGDLS, CDR2 YYNGEE, per germline. Deletions cut 0 bases from V and 2 bases from J, with 9 bases between. CDR3 nucleotides: TGTGCCAGCAGCGTAGGACAGAACACCTACGAGCAGTACTTC. Translated, it gives CASSVGQNTYEQYF. Looking up the rest from reference TRBV9 and TRBJ2-7 gives the full variable domain: DSGVTQTPKHLITATGQRVTLRCSPRSGDLSVYWYQQSLDQGLQFLIQYYNGEERAKGNILERFSAQQFPDLHSELNLSSLELGDSALYFCASSVGQNTYEQYFGPGTRLTVT.

This clone was seen a few times. The CDR3 reads CASSLDNGYEQYF. The CDR3 DNA reads TGCGCCAGCAGCTTGGATAACGGTTACGAGCAGTACTTC. The chain is built from TRBV5-1 and TRBJ2-7, with no clear D. The V end lost 0 bases, the J end lost 4 bases, and 8 bases lay between the germline ends. The CDR3 spans 13 residues. Germline loops: CDR1 SGHRS, CDR2 YFSETQ.

The chain uses TRBV9 and TRBJ2-1; the match to TRBD2 covers 12 bases. Germline V gives CDR1 SGDLS, CDR2 YYNGEE. This CDR3 is 16 amino acids long. J gave up 2 bases and V 4 bases, and 4 bases lay outside the gene matches. Here the CDR3 DNA reads TGTGCCAGCAGCCCCCTAGCGGGGGGGACCTACAATGAGCAGTTCTTC. Residues: CASSPLAGGTYNEQFF.

The chain has TRBV29-1 and TRBJ2-1; D possibly corresponds to TRBD1 (5 bases). The CDR3 extends over 15 amino acids. Germline CDR1 reads SQVTM; CDR2 reads ANQGSEA. Between the trimmed V and J ends, which lost 4 bases and 0 bases, there was a span of 13 bases. The CDR3 nucleotides read TGCAGCGTTGCGTCAGGGTCAAGCTCCTACAATGAGCAGTTCTTC. Encoded protein: CSVASGSSSYNEQFF.

This rearrangement joins TRBV23-1 to TRBJ1-1; D remains ambiguous. TRBV23-1 is an ORF; its function is uncertain. This CDR3 contains 13 residues. Trimming left V 7 bases short and J 0 bases short, with 9 bases between. Written as DNA, the CDR3 is TGCGCCAGCAACAGCCATCTGAACACTGAAGCTTTCTTT. Translating it yields CASNSHLNTEAFF.

V and J are TRBV10-2 and TRBJ2-3; D is unresolved. The V end was cut by 4 bases, the J end by 5 bases, with 16 bases between. Germline V lookup: CDR1 WSHSY, CDR2 SAAADI. The CDR3 covers 15 residues. The CDR3: CASSAVVPLRDTQYF. CDR3 in DNA: TGCGCCAGCAGTGCGGTAGTCCCCCTTAGAGATACGCAGTATTTT.

The chain uses TRBV4-1 and TRBJ2-1; 8 nucleotides agree with TRBD2. In germline, CDR1 is MGHRA, CDR2 YSYEKL. J lost 5 bases, V lost 0 bases, and 6 bases had no gene match. The CDR3 has 16 amino acids. CDR3 DNA sequence: TGCGCCAGCAGCCAAGAGCCAGCGGGAGTCCACAATGAGCAGTTCTTC. Translation: CASSQEPAGVHNEQFF.

V usage is TRBV5-6 and J usage is TRBJ1-1, with 7 bases that match TRBD1. The V gene's germline CDR1 is SGHDT and CDR2 YYEEEE. Trimming removed 0 bases from V and 0 bases from J; junction bases left unmatched: 2. CDR3 size: 15 residues. In nucleotides, the CDR3 is TGTGCCAGCAGCTTGGGAGGGGGCCTGAACACTGAAGCTTTCTTT. Protein sequence: CASSLGGGLNTEAFF.

The chain links TRBV7-9 to TRBJ1-4; D may be TRBD1 (6 bases). Trimming stripped 7 bases from V and 8 bases from J, with 20 bases between. The CDR3 has 15 residues. The germline CDR1 and CDR2 sequences are SEHNR and FQNEAQ (reference sequence). In DNA form, the CDR3 reads TGTGCCAGCATCACCATGACAGGTGACGGGGAAAAACTGTTTTTT. Residues: CASITMTGDGEKLFF. The full variable domain, completed using reference TRBV7-9 and TRBJ1-4, is DTGVSQNPRHKITKRGQNVTFRCDPISEHNRLYWYRQTLGQGPEFLTYFQNEAQLEKSRLLSDRFSAERPKGSFSTLEIQRTEQGDSAMYLCASITMTGDGEKLFFGSGTQLSVL.

This chain links TRBV7-6 with TRBJ2-7; no reliable D call. V was trimmed by 6 bases and J by 2 bases, leaving 14 bases between them. This CDR3 spans 14 amino acids. From germline, CDR1 is SGHVS and CDR2 FNYEAQ. CDR3 residues: CASRSDSLAYEQYF. DNA of the CDR3: TGTGCCAGCAGATCTGACTCGCTCGCCTACGAGCAGTACTTC.

The chain links TRBV5-1 to TRBJ2-2, with 14 bases matching TRBD2. With V trimmed by 3 bases and J by 5 bases, 9 bases remained unmatched. CDR3 length: 18 residues. Germline assignment: CDR1 SGHRS and CDR2 YFSETQ. The DNA of the CDR3 is TGCGCCAGCAGCTCAGGGACTAGCGGGAGCAGGTTTACCGGGGAGCTGTTTTTT. As protein: CASSSGTSGSRFTGELFF.

J is TRBJ2-5 and V is TRBV30; the match to TRBD2 covers 12 bases. The assigned J gene may be wrong: the sequence end matches TRBJ2-7 better. The CDR3 covers 13 residues. Germline-derived CDR1 and CDR2 are GTSNPN and SVGIG (reference sequence). Here the CDR3 reads CAWSASGRDEQYF. CDR3 DNA sequence: TGTGCCTGGAGTGCTAGCGGGAGGGACGAGCAGTACTTC.